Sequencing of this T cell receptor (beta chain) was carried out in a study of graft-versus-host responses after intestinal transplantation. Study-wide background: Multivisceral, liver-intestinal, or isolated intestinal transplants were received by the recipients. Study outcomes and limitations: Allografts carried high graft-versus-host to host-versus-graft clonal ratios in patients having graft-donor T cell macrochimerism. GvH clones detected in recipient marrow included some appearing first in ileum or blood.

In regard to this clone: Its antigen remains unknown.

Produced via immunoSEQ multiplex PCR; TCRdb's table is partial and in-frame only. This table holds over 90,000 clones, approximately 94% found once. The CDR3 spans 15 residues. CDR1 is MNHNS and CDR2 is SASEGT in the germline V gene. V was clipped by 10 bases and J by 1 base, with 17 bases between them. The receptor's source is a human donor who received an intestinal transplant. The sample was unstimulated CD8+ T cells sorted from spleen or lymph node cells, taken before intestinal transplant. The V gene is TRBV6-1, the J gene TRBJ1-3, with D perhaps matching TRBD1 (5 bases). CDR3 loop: CATLIGGGSGNTIYF. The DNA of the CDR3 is TGTGCCACTCTCATCGGTGGGGGATCTGGAAACACCATATATTTT.